The 13 T cell receptor beta chains presented below share a single source sample, sequenced in a study of T cell responses to AZD1222 COVID-19 vaccine. The assay was immunoSEQ multiplex PCR, and TCRdb's table has in-frame clones only and misses some. This table holds about 150,000 clones, roughly nine tenths found once. The specimen comprised peripheral blood, sampled 28 days after the second AZD1222 dose. The receptors originated from an adult who received the AZD1222 COVID-19 vaccine.

This chain links TRBV7-2 with TRBJ2-3; TRBD2 might be the D (6 bases). Trimming cost V 2 bases and J 1 base, with 16 bases left between them. CDR1 and CDR2 (germline): SGHTA, FQGNSA. The CDR3 totals 17 residues. CDR3: CASSLLGPGGGTDTQYF. The CDR3 nucleotides are TGTGCCAGCAGCTTACTGGGACCCGGCGGGGGCACAGATACGCAGTATTTT.

This clone was seen a single time. V is TRBV2 and J is TRBJ1-4; TRBD1 matches 7 bases. V trimming: 6 bases; J trimming: 8 bases; junction bases outside the gene matches: 9. CDR3 length equals 14 residues. The germline gives CDR1 SNHLY, CDR2 FYNNEI. The CDR3 spells CASRGGGRMEKLFF. For the CDR3, the DNA is TGTGCCAGCAGGGGAGGGGGCAGGATGGAAAAACTGTTTTTT.

The CDR3 spells CASSLDGGSPLHF. The CDR3 nucleotides read TGTGCCAGCAGCCTAGATGGTGGATCACCCCTCCACTTT. The rearrangement joins TRBV11-1 to TRBJ1-6; D unclear. Germline CDR1 reads SGHAT; CDR2 reads FQDESV (reference sequence). Between the trimmed V and J ends, which lost 5 bases and 10 bases, there was a span of 12 bases. The CDR3 is made up of 13 amino acids. The full variable domain, in which reference TRBV11-1 and TRBJ1-6 provide the parts outside the CDR3, is EAEVAQSPRYKITEKSQAVAFWCDPISGHATLYWYRQILGQGPELLVQFQDESVVDDSQLPKDRFSAERLKGVDSTLKIQPAELGDSAMYLCASSLDGGSPLHFGNGTRLTVT.

This chain connects TRBV9 to TRBJ2-5; 9 bases align to TRBD1. After removal of 4 bases from V and 2 bases from J, the junction contained 6 bases not matched to a gene. Germline values: CDR1 SGDLS, CDR2 YYNGEE. The CDR3 is 15 residues long. CDR3 in DNA: TGTGCCAGCAGCCCCCGACAGGGGGGGCAAGAGACCCAGTACTTC. Amino acid sequence: CASSPRQGGQETQYF. The full variable domain, with the rest looked up from reference TRBV9 and TRBJ2-5, is DSGVTQTPKHLITATGQRVTLRCSPRSGDLSVYWYQQSLDQGLQFLIQYYNGEERAKGNILERFSAQQFPDLHSELNLSSLELGDSALYFCASSPRQGGQETQYFGPGTRLLVL.

The V and J genes are TRBV6-4 and TRBJ2-1; D may be TRBD2 (6 bases). Trimming pared 4 bases from V and 8 bases from J, leaving 18 bases between. The CDR3 spans 15 residues. Germline-derived CDR1 and CDR2 are MRHNA and SNTAGT. The CDR3 here is CASSVGTFVNDEQFF. As DNA, the CDR3 is TGTGCCAGCAGTGTAGGGACTTTCGTTAACGATGAGCAGTTCTTC.

The chain has TRBV28 and TRBJ2-1; D is perhaps TRBD2 (5 bases). The CDR3 is made up of 14 amino acids. Germline CDR1 and CDR2: MDHEN and SYDVKM. Trimming removed 8 bases from V and 4 bases from J, with 15 bases in between. The DNA for the CDR3 is TGTGCCAGCTTTGAGGGCAGAGAGTACAATGAGCAGTTCTTC. Translated: CASFEGREYNEQFF.

The chain couples TRBV6-4 to TRBJ1-2; no reliable D call. V lost 6 bases, J lost 1 base, and 9 bases lay in between. This CDR3 contains 13 residues. CDR1 is MRHNA and CDR2 is SNTAGT in the germline V gene. In DNA, the CDR3 is TGTGCCAGCAGCGTAGGGATTAACTATGGCTACACCTTC. Amino acids: CASSVGINYGYTF.

V gene TRBV11-1 combines with J gene TRBJ1-6; D uncertain. CDR1 is SGHAT and CDR2 is FQDESV in the germline V gene (reference sequence). Trimming left V 4 bases short and J 8 bases short, with 15 bases between. The CDR3 is 15 amino acids. DNA of the CDR3: TGTGCCAGCAGCTCCCCCGACATCCTTCATTCACCCCTCCACTTT. It codes for CASSSPDILHSPLHF. Combining the CDR3 with reference TRBV11-1 and TRBJ1-6 gives the whole variable domain EAEVAQSPRYKITEKSQAVAFWCDPISGHATLYWYRQILGQGPELLVQFQDESVVDDSQLPKDRFSAERLKGVDSTLKIQPAELGDSAMYLCASSSPDILHSPLHFGNGTRLTVT.

CDR3 sequence: CASSKVATNTEAFF. CDR3 coding DNA: TGTGCCAGCAGCAAAGTCGCCACGAACACTGAAGCTTTCTTT. This chain connects TRBV21-1 to TRBJ1-1. TRBV21-1 is termed a pseudogene. CDR3 length: 14 amino acids.

The rearrangement uses TRBV7-2 and TRBJ1-4; 8 bases line up with TRBD1. The CDR3 extends over 14 amino acids. In germline, CDR1 is SGHTA, CDR2 FQGNSA. V was pared by 6 bases and J by 3 bases, with 3 bases of the junction left unmatched. The CDR3 nucleotides read TGTGCCAGCAGACCGACAGGGGCTAATGAAAAACTGTTTTTT. It codes for CASRPTGANEKLFF. The full variable domain, its missing parts supplied by reference TRBV7-2 and TRBJ1-4, is GAGVSQSPSNKVTEKGKDVELRCDPISGHTALYWYRQSLGQGLEFLIYFQGNSAPDKSGLPSDRFSAERTGGSVSTLTIQRTQQEDSAVYLCASRPTGANEKLFFGSGTQLSVL.

In its sample, this clone was seen a few times. The J gene is TRBJ2-5, the V gene TRBV6-2 or TRBV6-3; D remains unclear. The CDR3 is 12 residues long. V lost 2 bases and J lost 4, with 5 bases in between. Germline CDR1 reads MNHEY; CDR2 reads SVGEGT. The CDR3 sequence: CASSYPSETQYF. Here the CDR3 DNA reads TGTGCCAGCAGTTACCCCTCAGAGACCCAGTACTTC.

The rearrangement joins TRBV9 to TRBJ1-5; TRBD1 aligns across 9 bases. The CDR3 covers 14 residues. CDR1 and CDR2 from the germline V gene are SGDLS and YYNGEE. V shed 2 bases, J shed 5 bases, and the junction held 2 bases outside the gene matches. The CDR3 sequence: CASSVTGGYQPQHF. In DNA, the CDR3 is TGTGCCAGCAGCGTTACAGGGGGCTATCAGCCCCAGCATTTT.

The chain is built from TRBV6-5 and TRBJ1-1, with D perhaps matching TRBD1 (6 bases). The CDR3 has 13 residues. Per germline, CDR1 MNHEY and CDR2 SVGAGI. Deletions cut 7 bases from V and 5 bases from J, with 14 bases between. This CDR3 reads CASMPGARTEAFF. CDR3 nucleotide sequence: TGTGCCAGCATGCCAGGGGCGCGGACTGAAGCTTTCTTT.